This entry lists 14 T cell receptor beta chains sequenced from one sample in a study of control samples from healthy donors and cancer patients. Assay used: immunoSEQ multiplex PCR; TCRdb lists only in-frame clones, some missing. Altogether tens of thousands of clones are present, approximately 94% being singletons, with the ten largest covering roughly 1.2%. Material for sequencing was PBMCs. The receptor source for this set is a woman aged 40 to 55 with lung cancer.

This chain connects TRBV11-2 to TRBJ1-6; D is unclear. Germline V gene lookup returns CDR1 SGHAT and CDR2 FQNNGV. Trimming cost V 5 bases and J 4 bases, with 6 bases left between them. The CDR3 runs 13 residues. CDR3 DNA: TGTGCCAGCAGCACGAGATATAATTCACCCCTCCACTTT. Translation: CASSTRYNSPLHF.

The chain combines TRBV6-2 or TRBV6-3 with TRBJ2-1; D is perhaps TRBD2 (5 bases). Germline CDR1 and CDR2: MNHEY and SVGEGT. The CDR3 covers 13 residues. The V gene lost 2 bases and the J gene lost 9 bases, with 11 bases spanning the gap. The CDR3 nucleotides are TGTGCCAGCAGTTACCTCGGGGAGCCTGAGCAGTTCTTC. It translates to CASSYLGEPEQFF.

This chain joins TRBV5-6 and TRBJ2-7, with D possibly matching TRBD1 (5 bases). V lost 2 bases, J lost 4 bases, and 13 bases lay in between. CDR3 length equals 14 residues. Germline CDR1 reads SGHDT; CDR2 reads YYEEEE. The chain's CDR3 is CASSFGSGSYEQYF. CDR3 DNA sequence: TGTGCCAGCAGCTTCGGATCAGGGTCATACGAGCAGTACTTC.

This chain uses TRBV6-4 with TRBJ1-2; 11 nucleotides line up with TRBD1. Germline V lookup: CDR1 MRHNA, CDR2 SNTAGT. CDR3 size: 17 residues. Trimming at V came to 0 bases and at J to 5 bases, leaving 8 bases not matched to a gene. This CDR3 is CASSDSGLGQGAYGYTF. For the CDR3, the DNA is TGTGCCAGCAGTGACTCGGGGCTTGGACAGGGGGCGTATGGCTACACCTTC.

The chain joins TRBV19 to TRBJ2-2, with 14 nucleotides matching TRBD2. Germline values: CDR1 LNHDA, CDR2 SQIVND (reference sequence). J was trimmed by 5 bases and V by 3 bases; bases with no gene match: 14. This CDR3 is 20 amino acids long. The CDR3 bases are TGTGCCAGTAGTATTTTCAGGACTAGCGGGGGGCGACTAATAACCGGGGAGCTGTTTTTT. Translated, it gives CASSIFRTSGGRLITGELFF.

The J gene is TRBJ1-2, the V gene TRBV3-1 (or the pseudogene TRBV3-2); TRBD1 aligns across 8 bases. CDR1 is LGHDT, CDR2 YNNKEL, per germline (reference sequence). V shed 9 bases, J shed 4 bases, and the junction held 7 bases outside the gene matches. The CDR3 runs 13 residues. CDR3 DNA sequence: TGTGCCAGTGGGACAGGCCACTTCTATGGCTACACCTTC. Translated: CASGTGHFYGYTF.

The V and J genes are TRBV3-1 (or the pseudogene TRBV3-2) and TRBJ1-5; D not certain. Germline CDR1 LGHDT, CDR2 YNNKEL (reference sequence). The CDR3 is 14 amino acids. Trimming left V 1 base short and J 4 bases short, with 8 bases between. The CDR3, as DNA: TGTGCCAGCAGCCAAGCGCTAGGGAATCAGCCCCAGCATTTT. Amino acids: CASSQALGNQPQHF.

The V and J genes are TRBV5-1 and TRBJ2-5; TRBD1 is a possible D gene (6 bases). This CDR3 region has 15 residues. Trimming cost V 0 bases and J 2 bases, with 11 bases left between them. The germline gives CDR1 SGHRS, CDR2 YFSETQ. The CDR3 coding sequence is TGCGCCAGCAGCTTGGGTAGGGGGTATCAAGAGACCCAGTACTTC. Protein sequence: CASSLGRGYQETQYF.

This chain connects TRBV5-1 to TRBJ2-5, with TRBD1 identical over 8 bases. V dropped 3 bases and J dropped 5; count of bases not matched to a gene: 18. Germline V gives CDR1 SGHRS, CDR2 YFSETQ. The CDR3 runs to 18 residues. Here the CDR3 reads CASSSPRGTGRLGETQYF. CDR3 bases: TGCGCCAGCAGCTCCCCCAGAGGGACAGGCCGATTAGGTGAGACCCAGTACTTC.

Regarding this clone: Its ends do not fully match the called genes, so a read error is possible. The chain joins TRBV7-3 to TRBJ1-1, with D unclear. In germline, CDR1 is SGHTA, CDR2 FQGTGA. The CDR3 totals 14 residues. The CDR3 DNA reads TGTGCCAGCAGCTTTGGCAGGTCCAACATTGAAGCTTTCTTT. Amino acids: CASSFGRSNIEAFF.

This chain uses TRBV24-1 with TRBJ2-5; D unclear. Trimming left V 1 base short and J 4 bases short, with 12 bases between. The germline CDR1 and CDR2 sequences are KGHDR and SFDVKD. CDR3 size: 15 residues. CDR3 in amino acids: CATSDFSRSGETQYF. CDR3 nucleotide sequence: TGTGCCACCAGTGATTTCAGCCGCTCGGGAGAGACCCAGTACTTC.

The gene calls are TRBV5-4 and TRBJ1-1, with D possibly TRBD1 on 5 matching bases. The CDR3 has 14 residues. Germline values: CDR1 SGHNT, CDR2 YYREEE (reference sequence). Trimming took 5 bases from V and 3 from J, leaving 14 bases between them. The CDR3 sequence is CASRKGGGDTEAFF. The CDR3 region has the DNA TGTGCCAGCAGGAAGGGCGGGGGGGACACTGAAGCTTTCTTT.

The chain employs TRBV19 and TRBJ1-5; 7 bases fit TRBD1. The J segment lost 1 base and the V segment lost 8 bases, leaving 11 bases of the junction unmatched. The germline CDR1 and CDR2 sequences are LNHDA and SQIVND (reference sequence). The CDR3 extends over 16 amino acids. CDR3 sequence (DNA): TGTGCCAGTTGTCGGACAGGTGTACCGAGCAATCAGCCCCAGCATTTT. It yields the protein CASCRTGVPSNQPQHF.

J is TRBJ2-7 and V is TRBV23-1; D possibly matches TRBD1 or TRBD2 (5 bases each). Being an ORF, TRBV23-1 has a function that is uncertain. V lost 7 bases, J lost 4 bases, and 14 bases lay in between. This CDR3 has 13 amino acids. The chain's CDR3 is CASIPGTGYEQYF. The DNA of the CDR3 is TGCGCCAGCATTCCCGGGACGGGATACGAGCAGTACTTC.